Listed below are T cell receptor beta chains from one sample, sequenced in a study of T cells in Graves' hyperthyroidism and ophthalmopathy. TCRdb re-called the multiplex PCR reads through MiXCR, storing one row per CDR3 protein. The sample contains under 450,000 distinct CDR3 sequences, less than 20% of which appear only once. The sequenced sample was blood. These receptors were collected from a woman in her late teens or twenties with Graves' hyperthyroidism. Both conserved end residues are part of each CDR3. The D gene is left open where the match is weak. Some rows mark clone size as missing; the rest say once, few, many or name a class of expanded clone.

J | D | size | V | CDR3 | DNA
TRBJ1-2 | - | many | TRBV5-8 | CASSPTQGNYGYTF | TGTGCCAGCAGCCCGACACAGGGTAACTATGGCTACACCTTC
TRBJ1-1 | TRBD1 | few | TRBV29-1 | CSVEKDRGDTEAFF | TGCAGCGTTGAAAAGGACAGGGGAGACACTGAAGCTTTCTTT
TRBJ1-2 | - | many | TRBV27 | CASSSDSGGGYTF | TGTGCCAGCAGTTCCGATTCGGGGGGTGGCTACACCTTC
TRBJ1-5 | TRBD1 | many | TRBV2 | CASSGSGGFGQPQHF | TGTGCCAGCAGTGGTTCAGGGGGGTTTGGTCAGCCCCAGCATTTT
TRBJ2-7 | TRBD1 | many | TRBV6-1 | CASSNRDSYEQYF | TGTGCCAGCAGTAACCGGGACAGCTACGAGCAGTACTTC
TRBJ1-5 | - | few | TRBV4-1 | CASSQGFGQPQHF | TGCGCCAGCAGCCAAGGGTTTGGGCAGCCCCAGCATTTT
TRBJ1-4 | - | few | TRBV11-1 | CASSPPGTTNEKLFF | TGTGCCAGCAGCCCTCCGGGGACAACTAATGAAAAACTGTTTTTT
TRBJ2-7 | TRBD2 | many | TRBV3-1 | CASSKGLDPYEQYF | TGTGCCAGCAGCAAGGGACTAGATCCCTACGAGCAGTACTTC
TRBJ1-2 | - | - | TRBV10-3 | CAISGPGGDGYTF | TGTGCCATCAGTGGGCCCGGGGGCGACGGCTACACCTTC
TRBJ1-5 | - | many | TRBV2 | CASKAESNQPQHF | TGTGCCAGCAAGGCGGAGAGCAATCAGCCCCAGCATTTT
TRBJ1-3 | - | many | TRBV11-2 | CASSSLRGRSGNTIYF | TGTGCCAGCAGCTCCTTGCGAGGTCGCTCTGGAAACACCATATATTTT
TRBJ2-3 | - | - | TRBV12-5 | CASGLSTGRDTQYF | TGTGCTAGTGGTTTGTCCACAGGGAGGGATACGCAGTATTTT
TRBJ2-3 | - | many | TRBV5-1 | CASSLAEDTQYF | TGCGCCAGCAGCTTGGCCGAGGATACGCAGTATTTT
TRBJ1-2 | TRBD1 | - | TRBV20-1 | CSARDDRGRYYGYTF | TGCAGTGCTAGAGACGACAGGGGACGATACTATGGCTACACCTTC
TRBJ2-1 | - | few | TRBV4-1 | CASSQLGENGQFF | TGCGCCAGCAGCCAATTAGGAGAAAATGGGCAGTTCTTC
TRBJ2-2 | TRBD2 | many | TRBV12-3/TRBV12-4 | CASSPLGTSDTGELFF | TGTGCCAGCAGTCCCCTCGGGACTAGCGACACCGGGGAGCTGTTTTTT
TRBJ2-2 | - | many | TRBV7-3 | CASSTPLGLNTGELFF | TGTGCCAGCAGCACCCCCCTTGGCCTGAACACCGGGGAGCTGTTTTTT
TRBJ2-1 | - | - | TRBV6-1 | CASSEEGAGSYNEQFF | TGTGCCAGCAGTGAAGAGGGGGCGGGATCCTACAATGAGCAGTTCTTC
TRBJ1-2 | - | many | TRBV6-1 | CASGPGGENYGYTF | TGTGCCAGCGGCCCCGGGGGGGAAAACTATGGCTACACCTTC
TRBJ2-3 | - | - | TRBV4-1 | CASSQVQGDTQYF | TGCGCCAGCAGCCAAGTACAGGGCGATACGCAGTATTTT
TRBJ1-1 | - | many | TRBV5-6 | CASSADLGSTEAFF | TGTGCCAGCAGCGCGGACCTTGGATCCACTGAAGCTTTCTTT
TRBJ1-3 | - | many | TRBV12-3/TRBV12-4 | CASSLGGLGGNTIYF | TGTGCCAGCAGTTTAGGGGGGCTGGGAGGAAACACCATATATTTT
TRBJ1-2 | - | many | TRBV27 | CASSARNYGYTF | TGTGCCAGCAGTGCCAGAAACTATGGCTACACCTTC
TRBJ2-1 | - | - | TRBV24-1 | CATSTRAPYNEQFF | TGTGCCACCTCGACGAGGGCACCCTACAATGAGCAGTTCTTC
TRBJ2-6 | - | few | TRBV10-3 | CAISVWSGTEKGAPESGANVLTF | TGTGCCATCAGTGTATGGTCCGGGACCGAGAAAGGGGCCCCCGAATCTGGGGCCAACGTCCTGACTTTC
TRBJ2-4 | - | many | TRBV2 | CASSGPGNIQYF | TGTGCCAGCAGTGGGCCCGGGAACATTCAGTACTTC
TRBJ2-5 | - | many | TRBV12-5 | CASEGWLGTQYF | TGTGCTAGTGAAGGGTGGCTAGGGACCCAGTACTTC
TRBJ1-2 | - | many | TRBV6-1 | CASTNGGVNYGYTF | TGTGCCAGCACCAACGGAGGGGTCAACTATGGCTACACCTTC
TRBJ1-1 | - | - | TRBV20-1 | CSAREGSQNTEAFF | TGCAGTGCTAGAGAGGGCAGCCAGAACACTGAAGCTTTCTTT
TRBJ2-2 | - | - | TRBV18 | CASSPPMGGANTGELFF | TGTGCCAGCTCACCACCTATGGGGGGCGCCAACACCGGGGAGCTGTTTTTT
TRBJ1-4 | - | few | TRBV6-1 | CASSPRRRSNEKLFF | TGTGCCAGCAGCCCCCGAAGGCGGTCTAATGAAAAACTGTTTTTT
TRBJ1-4 | - | few | TRBV27 | CASSRTGREKLFF | TGTGCCAGCAGTCGTACAGGGCGTGAAAAACTGTTTTTT
TRBJ2-5 | - | - | TRBV20-1 | CSARKDSWETQYF | TGCAGTGCTAGGAAGGACAGTTGGGAGACCCAGTACTTC
TRBJ2-3 | TRBD1 | - | TRBV13 | CASSLRQGRGGDTQYF | TGTGCCAGCAGCTTGCGACAGGGGAGAGGGGGAGATACGCAGTATTTT
TRBJ1-2 | - | few | TRBV25-1 | CASSAQVGPYGYTF | TGTGCCAGCAGTGCCCAGGTCGGTCCCTATGGCTACACCTTC
TRBJ2-3 | - | many | TRBV19 | CASSRDFSTDTQYF | TGTGCCAGTAGTAGGGACTTTAGCACAGATACGCAGTATTTT
TRBJ1-2 | - | many | TRBV12-3/TRBV12-4 | CASSFDWHYGYTF | TGTGCCAGCAGTTTTGATTGGCACTATGGCTACACCTTC
TRBJ1-5 | - | many | TRBV12-3/TRBV12-4 | CASSFSAMGVRGQPQHF | TGTGCCAGCAGCTTTTCAGCGATGGGGGTTCGGGGTCAGCCCCAGCATTTT
TRBJ2-2 | - | many | TRBV5-4 | CASSLGVYSGTGELFF | TGTGCCAGCAGCTTGGGGGTATACAGTGGAACCGGGGAGCTGTTTTTT
TRBJ1-4 | - | - | TRBV24-1 | CATSDRWGHFATNEKLLF | TGTGCCACCAGTGATCGATGGGGACATTTTGCAACTAATGAAAAACTGCTTTTT